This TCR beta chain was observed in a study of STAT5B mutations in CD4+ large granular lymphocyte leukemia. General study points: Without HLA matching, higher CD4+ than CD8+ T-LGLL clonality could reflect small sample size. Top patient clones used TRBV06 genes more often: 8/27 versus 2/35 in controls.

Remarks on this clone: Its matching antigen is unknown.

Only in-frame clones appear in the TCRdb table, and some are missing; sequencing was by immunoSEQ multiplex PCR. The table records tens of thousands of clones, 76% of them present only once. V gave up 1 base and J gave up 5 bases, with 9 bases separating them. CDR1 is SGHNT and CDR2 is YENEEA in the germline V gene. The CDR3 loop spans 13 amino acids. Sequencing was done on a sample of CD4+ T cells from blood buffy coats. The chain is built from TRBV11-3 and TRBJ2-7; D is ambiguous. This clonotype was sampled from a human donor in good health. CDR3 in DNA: TGTGCCAGCAGCTTAGGTCCTAAGAACGAGCAGTACTTC. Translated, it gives CASSLGPKNEQYF.